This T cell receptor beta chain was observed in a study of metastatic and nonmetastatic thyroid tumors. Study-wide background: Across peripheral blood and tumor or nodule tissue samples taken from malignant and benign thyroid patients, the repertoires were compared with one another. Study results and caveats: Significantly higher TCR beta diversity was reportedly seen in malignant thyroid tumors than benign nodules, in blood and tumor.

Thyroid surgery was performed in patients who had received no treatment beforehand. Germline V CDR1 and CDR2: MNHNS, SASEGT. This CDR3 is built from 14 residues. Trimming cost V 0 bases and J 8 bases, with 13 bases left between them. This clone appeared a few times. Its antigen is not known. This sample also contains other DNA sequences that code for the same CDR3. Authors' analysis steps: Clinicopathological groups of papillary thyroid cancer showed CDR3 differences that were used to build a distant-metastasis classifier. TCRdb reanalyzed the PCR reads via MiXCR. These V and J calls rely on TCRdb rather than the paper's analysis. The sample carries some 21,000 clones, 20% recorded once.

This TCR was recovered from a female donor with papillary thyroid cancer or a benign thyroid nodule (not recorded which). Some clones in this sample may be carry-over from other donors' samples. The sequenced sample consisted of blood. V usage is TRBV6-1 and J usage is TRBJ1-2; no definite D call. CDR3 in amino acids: CASSEARPSYGYTF. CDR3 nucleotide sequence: TGTGCCAGCAGTGAAGCCCGGCCAAGCTACGGCTACACCTTC.